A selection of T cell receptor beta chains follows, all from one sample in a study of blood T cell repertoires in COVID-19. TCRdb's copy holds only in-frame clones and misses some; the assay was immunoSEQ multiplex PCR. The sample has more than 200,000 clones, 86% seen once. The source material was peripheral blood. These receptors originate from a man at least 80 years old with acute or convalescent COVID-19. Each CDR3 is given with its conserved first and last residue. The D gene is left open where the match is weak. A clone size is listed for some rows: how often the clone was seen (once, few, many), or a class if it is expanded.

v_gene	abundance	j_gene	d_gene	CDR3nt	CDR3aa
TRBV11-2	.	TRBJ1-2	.	TGTGCCAGCAGCTCCTTCTCCGGAGCCTATGGCTACACCTTC	CASSSFSGAYGYTF
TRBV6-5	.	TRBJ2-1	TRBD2	TGTGCCAGCAGCAGGACTAGCGGGGCCTACAATGAGCAGTTCTTC	CASSRTSGAYNEQFF
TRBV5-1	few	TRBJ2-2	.	TGCGCCAGCACCCGGGACATTGGCACCACCGGGGAGCTGTTTTTT	CASTRDIGTTGELFF
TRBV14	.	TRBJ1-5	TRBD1	TGTGCCAGCAGACCGACAGGGGCCTATAGCAATCAGCCCCAGCATTTT	CASRPTGAYSNQPQHF
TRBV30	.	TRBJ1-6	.	TGTGCCTGGAGGACAGAGTATAATTCACCCCTCCACTTT	CAWRTEYNSPLHF
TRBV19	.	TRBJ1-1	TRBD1	TGTGCCAGTAGTACGGGACAGGGGAACACTGAAGCTTTCTTT	CASSTGQGNTEAFF
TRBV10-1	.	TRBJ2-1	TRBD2	TGCGCCAGCACCCCGATAGCGGGACAATACAATGAGCAGTTCTTC	CASTPIAGQYNEQFF
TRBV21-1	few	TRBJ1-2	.	TGTGCCAGCAGCAAATGTGGACCTAGCAAGAACGCCATTAATGGCTACACCTTC	CASSKCGPSKNAINGYTF
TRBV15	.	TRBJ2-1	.	TGTGCCACCAGCAGAGGACAAACCTACAATGAGCAGTTCTTC	CATSRGQTYNEQFF
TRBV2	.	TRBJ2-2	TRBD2	TGTGCCACCATATCCGGATTCGGGACTAAATCCGGGGAGCTGTTTTTT	CATISGFGTKSGELFF
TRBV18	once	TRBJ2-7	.	TGTGCCAGCTCACTCCGACAGTCTCGCGGTTACGAGCAGTACTTC	CASSLRQSRGYEQYF
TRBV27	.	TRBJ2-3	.	TGTGCCAGCACCCGGGTCCCAAGCACAGATACGCAGTATTTT	CASTRVPSTDTQYF
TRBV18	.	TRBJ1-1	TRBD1	TGTGCCAGCTCACCCGGACAGGGAGTCACTGAAGCTTTCTTT	CASSPGQGVTEAFF
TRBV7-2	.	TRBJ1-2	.	TGTGCCAGCAGCCAGCAGGGTGGGGTGCTTGGGTATGGCTACACCTTC	CASSQQGGVLGYGYTF
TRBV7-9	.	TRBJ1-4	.	TGTGCCAGCAGCTTAGGATGGGGCAGAGAAGGTGAAAAACTGTTTTTT	CASSLGWGREGEKLFF
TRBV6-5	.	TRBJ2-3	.	TGTGCCACCTCAATGGGGGGAGGATATACGCAGTATTTT	CATSMGGGYTQYF
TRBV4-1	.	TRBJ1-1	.	TGCGCCAGCAGCCATGCTCCCGCGAAAGTGTACACTGAAGCTTTCTTT	CASSHAPAKVYTEAFF
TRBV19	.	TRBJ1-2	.	TGTGCCAGTAGTACTCAGGTGGTTCGGACTAACTATGGCTACACCTTC	CASSTQVVRTNYGYTF
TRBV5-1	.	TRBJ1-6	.	TGCGCCAGCAGCTTGGGGCAGGGCCGGAAGAATTCACCCCTCCACTTT	CASSLGQGRKNSPLHF